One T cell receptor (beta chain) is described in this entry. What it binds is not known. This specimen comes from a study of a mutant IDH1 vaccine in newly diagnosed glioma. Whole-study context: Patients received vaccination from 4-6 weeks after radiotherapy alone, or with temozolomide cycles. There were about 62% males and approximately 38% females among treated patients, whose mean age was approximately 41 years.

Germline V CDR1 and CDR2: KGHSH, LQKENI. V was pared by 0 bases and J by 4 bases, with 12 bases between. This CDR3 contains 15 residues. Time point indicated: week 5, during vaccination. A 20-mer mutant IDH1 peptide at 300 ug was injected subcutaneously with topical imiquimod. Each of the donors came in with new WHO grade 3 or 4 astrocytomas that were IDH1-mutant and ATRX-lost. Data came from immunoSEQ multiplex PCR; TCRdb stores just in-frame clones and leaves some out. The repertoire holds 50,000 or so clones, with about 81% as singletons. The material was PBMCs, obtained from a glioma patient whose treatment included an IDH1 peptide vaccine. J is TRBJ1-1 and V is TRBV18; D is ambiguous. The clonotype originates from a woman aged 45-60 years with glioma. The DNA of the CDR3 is TGTGCCAGCTCACCACCATCCGGAGGTAGCACTGAAGCTTTCTTT. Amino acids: CASSPPSGGSTEAFF.